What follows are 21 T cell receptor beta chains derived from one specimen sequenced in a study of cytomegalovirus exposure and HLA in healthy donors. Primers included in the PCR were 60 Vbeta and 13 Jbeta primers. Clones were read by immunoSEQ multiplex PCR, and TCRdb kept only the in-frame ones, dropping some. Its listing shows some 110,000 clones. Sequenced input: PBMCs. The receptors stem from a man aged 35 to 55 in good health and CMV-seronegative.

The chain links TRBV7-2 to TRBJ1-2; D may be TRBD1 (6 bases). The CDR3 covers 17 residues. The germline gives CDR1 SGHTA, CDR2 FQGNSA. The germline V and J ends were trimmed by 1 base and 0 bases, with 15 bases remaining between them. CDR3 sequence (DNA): TGTGCCAGCAGCTTAGAGGCAGGGGCGCGGGCTAACTATGGCTACACCTTC. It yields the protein CASSLEAGARANYGYTF.

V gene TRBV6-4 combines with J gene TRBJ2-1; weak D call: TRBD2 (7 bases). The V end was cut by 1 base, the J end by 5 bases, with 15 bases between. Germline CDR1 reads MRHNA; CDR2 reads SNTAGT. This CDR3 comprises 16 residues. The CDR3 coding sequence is TGTGCCAGCAGTGACTTCCCTGGGGGGGCTAACAATGAGCAGTTCTTC. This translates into CASSDFPGGANNEQFF.

The chain's CDR3 is CASSFLQGFTEAFF. Written as DNA, the CDR3 is TGTGCCAGCAGCTTTCTTCAGGGCTTCACTGAAGCTTTCTTT. The J gene is TRBJ1-1, the V gene TRBV7-2; D perhaps matches TRBD1 (5 bases). The CDR3 consists of 14 residues. V was trimmed by 3 bases and J by 4 bases, leaving 12 bases between them. Germline-derived CDR1 and CDR2 are SGHTA and FQGNSA.

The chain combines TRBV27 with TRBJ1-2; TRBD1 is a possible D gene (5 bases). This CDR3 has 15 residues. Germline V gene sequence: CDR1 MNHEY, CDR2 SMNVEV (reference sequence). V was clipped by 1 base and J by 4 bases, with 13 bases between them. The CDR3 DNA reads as TGTGCCAGCAGTTTATTCGGGGGTGTAAGCTATGGCTACACCTTC. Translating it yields CASSLFGGVSYGYTF.

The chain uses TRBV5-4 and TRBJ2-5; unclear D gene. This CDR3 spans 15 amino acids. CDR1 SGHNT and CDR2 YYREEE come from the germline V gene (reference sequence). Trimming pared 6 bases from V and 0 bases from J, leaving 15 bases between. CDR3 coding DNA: TGTGCCAGCACCGTTTCCCCCTCGTACCAAGAGACCCAGTACTTC. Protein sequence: CASTVSPSYQETQYF.

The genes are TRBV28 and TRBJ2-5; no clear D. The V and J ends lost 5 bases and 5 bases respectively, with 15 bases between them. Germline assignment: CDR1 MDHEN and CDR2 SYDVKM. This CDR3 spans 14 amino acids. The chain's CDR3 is CASSLNYPGETQYF. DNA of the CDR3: TGTGCCAGCAGTCTCAACTATCCCGGGGAGACCCAGTACTTC.

CDR3 amino acids: CASSLRGSGQGASGNTIYF. Here the CDR3 DNA reads TGTGCCAGCAGCTTAAGGGGGAGCGGACAGGGGGCATCTGGAAACACCATATATTTT. This chain links TRBV7-9 with TRBJ1-3; 11 bases map to TRBD1. The germline V gene has CDR1 SEHNR and CDR2 FQNEAQ (reference sequence). V lost 2 bases, J lost 1 base, and 10 bases stayed unmatched. The CDR3 totals 19 residues.

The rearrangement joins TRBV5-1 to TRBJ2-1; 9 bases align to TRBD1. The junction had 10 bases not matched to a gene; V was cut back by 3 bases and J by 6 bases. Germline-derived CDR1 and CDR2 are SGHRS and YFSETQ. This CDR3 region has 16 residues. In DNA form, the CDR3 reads TGCGCCAGCAGCTGGACTCGGACAGGGGCGGTCAATGAGCAGTTCTTC. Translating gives CASSWTRTGAVNEQFF. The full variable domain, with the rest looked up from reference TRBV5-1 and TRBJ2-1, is KAGVTQTPRYLIKTRGQQVTLSCSPISGHRSVSWYQQTPGQGLQFLFEYFSETQRNKGNFPGRFSGRQFSNSRSEMNVSTLELGDSALYLCASSWTRTGAVNEQFFGPGTRLTVL.

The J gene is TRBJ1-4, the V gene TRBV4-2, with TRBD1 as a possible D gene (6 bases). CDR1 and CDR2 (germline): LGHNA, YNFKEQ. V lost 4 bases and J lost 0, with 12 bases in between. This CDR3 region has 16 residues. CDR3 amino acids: CASSPWTETTNEKLFF. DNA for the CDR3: TGTGCCAGCAGCCCTTGGACAGAGACAACTAATGAAAAACTGTTTTTT.

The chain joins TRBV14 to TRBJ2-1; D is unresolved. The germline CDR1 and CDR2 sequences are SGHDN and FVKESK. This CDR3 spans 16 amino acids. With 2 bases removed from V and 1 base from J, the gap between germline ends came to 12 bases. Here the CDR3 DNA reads TGTGCCAGCAGCCAATACTTCGCGGATTCCTACAATGAGCAGTTCTTC. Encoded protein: CASSQYFADSYNEQFF.

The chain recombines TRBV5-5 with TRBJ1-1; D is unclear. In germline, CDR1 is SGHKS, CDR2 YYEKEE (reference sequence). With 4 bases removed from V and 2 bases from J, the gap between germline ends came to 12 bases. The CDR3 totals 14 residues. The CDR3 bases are TGTGCCAGCAGCCCGGGAGCAGTTAACACTGAAGCTTTCTTT. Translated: CASSPGAVNTEAFF. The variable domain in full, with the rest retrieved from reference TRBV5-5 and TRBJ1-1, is DAGVTQSPTHLIKTRGQQVTLRCSPISGHKSVSWYQQVLGQGPQFIFQYYEKEERGRGNFPDRFSARQFPNYSSELNVNALLLGDSALYLCASSPGAVNTEAFFGQGTRLTVV.

For the CDR3, the DNA is TGCGCCAGCAGCTTGGGACAGGGCGGATCACCCCTCCACTTT. Its translation: CASSLGQGGSPLHF. This chain joins TRBV5-1 and TRBJ1-6, with 7 bases identical to TRBD1. V was pared by 0 bases and J by 10 bases, with 4 bases of the junction left unmatched. The CDR3 contains 14 residues. CDR1 SGHRS and CDR2 YFSETQ come from the germline V gene.

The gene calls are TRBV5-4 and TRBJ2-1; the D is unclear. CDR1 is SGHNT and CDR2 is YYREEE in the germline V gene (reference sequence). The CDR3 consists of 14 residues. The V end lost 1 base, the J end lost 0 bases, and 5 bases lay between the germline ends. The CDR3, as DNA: TGTGCCAGCAGCTTGTATAACTCCTACAATGAGCAGTTCTTC. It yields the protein CASSLYNSYNEQFF.

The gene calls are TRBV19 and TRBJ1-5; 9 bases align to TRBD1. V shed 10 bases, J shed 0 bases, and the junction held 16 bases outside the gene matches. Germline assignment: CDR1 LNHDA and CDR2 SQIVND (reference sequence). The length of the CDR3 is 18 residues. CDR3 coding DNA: TGTGCCACATCCGCGCTCCGGGACAGGGTCGCTAGCAATCAGCCCCAGCATTTT. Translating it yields CATSALRDRVASNQPQHF.

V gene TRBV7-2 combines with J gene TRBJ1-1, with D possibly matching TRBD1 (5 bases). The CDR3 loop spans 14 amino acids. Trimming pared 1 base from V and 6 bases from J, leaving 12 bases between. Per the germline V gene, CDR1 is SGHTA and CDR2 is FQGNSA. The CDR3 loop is CASSLVSGQAEAFF. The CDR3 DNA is TGTGCCAGCAGCTTAGTGTCAGGGCAGGCTGAAGCTTTCTTT.

CDR3 DNA sequence: TGCGCCAGCAGCCAAGGACCGGGACTAGCAGGAGAGACCCAGTACTTC. This encodes CASSQGPGLAGETQYF. V gene TRBV4-1 combines with J gene TRBJ2-5; TRBD2 matches at 9 bases. With 1 base clipped from V and 4 bases from J, the junction kept 7 bases outside the gene matches. In germline, CDR1 is MGHRA, CDR2 YSYEKL. The CDR3 totals 16 residues.

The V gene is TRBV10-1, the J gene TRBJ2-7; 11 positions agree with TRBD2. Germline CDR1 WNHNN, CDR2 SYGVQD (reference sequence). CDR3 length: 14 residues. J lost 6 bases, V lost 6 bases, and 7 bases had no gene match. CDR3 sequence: CASSVSGRAGEQYF. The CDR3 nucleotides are TGCGCCAGCAGCGTTAGCGGGAGGGCCGGCGAGCAGTACTTC.

CDR3 in amino acids: CASSPSSMVGGEGYTF. In nucleotides, the CDR3 is TGTGCCAGCAGCCCGAGTAGTATGGTGGGGGGAGAAGGCTACACCTTC. This rearrangement joins TRBV7-6 to TRBJ1-2; tentative D call: TRBD1 (5 bases). Trimming removed 5 bases at V and 8 bases at J, with 24 bases between. The CDR3 consists of 16 residues. Germline V CDR1 and CDR2: SGHVS, FNYEAQ.

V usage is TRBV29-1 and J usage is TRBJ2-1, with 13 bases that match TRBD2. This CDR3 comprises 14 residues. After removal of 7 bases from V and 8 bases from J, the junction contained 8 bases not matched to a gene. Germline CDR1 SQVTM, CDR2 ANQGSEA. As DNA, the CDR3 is TGCAGCGGCAGACTAGCGGGAGGTCGGGATGAGCAGTTCTTC. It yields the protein CSGRLAGGRDEQFF.

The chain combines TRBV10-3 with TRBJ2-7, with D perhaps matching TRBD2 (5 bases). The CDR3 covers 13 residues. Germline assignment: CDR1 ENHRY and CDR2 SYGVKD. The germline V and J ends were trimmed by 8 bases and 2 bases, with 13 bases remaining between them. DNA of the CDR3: TGTGCCATCTCTAGCCGCGATCCCTACGAGCAGTACTTC. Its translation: CAISSRDPYEQYF.

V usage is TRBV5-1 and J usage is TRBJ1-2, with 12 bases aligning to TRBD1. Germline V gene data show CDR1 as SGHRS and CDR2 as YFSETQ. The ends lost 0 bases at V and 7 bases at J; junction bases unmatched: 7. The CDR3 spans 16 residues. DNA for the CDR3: TGCGCCAGCAGCTTGGAGGCAGGGACAGGGGGCCGTGGCTACACCTTC. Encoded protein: CASSLEAGTGGRGYTF. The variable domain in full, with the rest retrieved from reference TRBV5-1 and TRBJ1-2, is KAGVTQTPRYLIKTRGQQVTLSCSPISGHRSVSWYQQTPGQGLQFLFEYFSETQRNKGNFPGRFSGRQFSNSRSEMNVSTLELGDSALYLCASSLEAGTGGRGYTFGSGTRLTVV.